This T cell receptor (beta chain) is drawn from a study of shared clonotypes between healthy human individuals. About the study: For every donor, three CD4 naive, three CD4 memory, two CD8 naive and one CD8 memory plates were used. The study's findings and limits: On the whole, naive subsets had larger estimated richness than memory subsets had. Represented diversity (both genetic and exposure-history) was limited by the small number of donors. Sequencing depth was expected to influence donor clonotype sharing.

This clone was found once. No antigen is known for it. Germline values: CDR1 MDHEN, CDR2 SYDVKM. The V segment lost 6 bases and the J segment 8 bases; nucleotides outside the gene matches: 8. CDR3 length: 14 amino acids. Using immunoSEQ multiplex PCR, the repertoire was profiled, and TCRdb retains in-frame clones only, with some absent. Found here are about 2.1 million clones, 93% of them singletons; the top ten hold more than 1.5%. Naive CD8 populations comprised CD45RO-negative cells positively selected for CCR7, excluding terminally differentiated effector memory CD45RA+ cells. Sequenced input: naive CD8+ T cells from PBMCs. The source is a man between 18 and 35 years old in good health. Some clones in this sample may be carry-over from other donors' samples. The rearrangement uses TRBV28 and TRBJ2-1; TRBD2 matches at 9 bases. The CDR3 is CASSIGAGGDEQFF. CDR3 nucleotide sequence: TGTGCCAGCAGCATCGGGGCGGGAGGGGATGAGCAGTTCTTC.